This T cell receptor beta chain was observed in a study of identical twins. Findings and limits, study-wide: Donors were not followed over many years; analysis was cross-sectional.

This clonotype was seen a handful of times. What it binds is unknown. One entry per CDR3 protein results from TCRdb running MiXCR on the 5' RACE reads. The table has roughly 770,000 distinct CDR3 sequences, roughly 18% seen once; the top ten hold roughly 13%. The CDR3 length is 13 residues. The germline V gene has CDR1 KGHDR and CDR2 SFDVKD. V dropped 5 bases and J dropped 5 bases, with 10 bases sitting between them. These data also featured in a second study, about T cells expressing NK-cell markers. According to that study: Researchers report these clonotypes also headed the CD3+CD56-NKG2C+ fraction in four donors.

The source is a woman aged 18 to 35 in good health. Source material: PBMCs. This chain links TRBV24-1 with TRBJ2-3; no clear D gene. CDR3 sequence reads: CATSGFNGDTQYF. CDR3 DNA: TGTGCCACCAGTGGTTTCAACGGAGATACGCAGTATTTT.